Each of the 2 T cell receptor beta chains below was sequenced from the same sample in a study of cytotoxic CD8 clonotypes in ibrutinib-treated CLL. Data came from immunoSEQ multiplex PCR; TCRdb stores just in-frame clones and leaves some out. Of about 44,000 clones detected, approximately 74% appear once; the ten largest clones hold approximately 13%. The specimen was PBMCs, collected after 12 months of ibrutinib treatment. Receptors were obtained from a human donor with chronic lymphocytic leukemia.

This clone appeared a single time. CDR3 amino acids: CASSPIKNNEQFF. CDR3 nucleotides: TGTGCCAGCAGCCCAATCAAAAACAATGAGCAGTTCTTC. This rearrangement joins TRBV6-5 to TRBJ2-1; D ambiguous. The CDR3 has 13 amino acids. Germline V gene lookup returns CDR1 MNHEY and CDR2 SVGAGI. Trimming removed 6 bases from V and 5 bases from J, with 11 bases in between.

With regard to this clone: In the same sample, other DNA sequences code for this CDR3. The rearrangement uses TRBV29-1 and TRBJ1-5; possibly TRBD1 for D (6 bases). CDR1 SQVTM and CDR2 ANQGSEA come from the germline V gene. Trimming took off 5 bases at V and 2 bases at J, with 19 bases between the two ends. The CDR3 contains 16 residues. The CDR3 region is CSVRGRGESGNQPQHF. CDR3 DNA sequence: TGCAGCGTTCGGGGGCGGGGGGAGTCGGGCAATCAGCCCCAGCATTTT.